This TCR beta chain was recovered during a study of T cells in Graves' hyperthyroidism and ophthalmopathy. Amplification targeted TCR beta CDR3 regions from RNA transcripts. The TCR CDR3 was amplified in a first-round RT-PCR using the HTBI primer set. TCRdb fed the multiplex PCR reads into MiXCR, producing one record per CDR3 protein. The data hold about 480,000 distinct CDR3 sequences, with about an eighth observed a single time. Germline CDR1 reads MGHRA; CDR2 reads YSYEKL. The CDR3 covers 16 residues. With V trimmed by 0 bases and J by 2 bases, 7 bases remained unmatched. Regarding the study as a whole: Most expanded thyroid clonotypes above 0.001 also appeared in blood.

This clonotype was detected only a few times. Its antigen is not known. The receptor was isolated from a woman younger than 35 with Graves' hyperthyroidism. This chain joins TRBV4-1 and TRBJ2-7; 7 nucleotides line up with TRBD1. Input material: blood. The CDR3 DNA reads as TGCGCCAGCAGCCAAGATCAGGGGGAGCGACCCTACGAGCAGTACTTC. This translates into CASSQDQGERPYEQYF.